Given below is one T cell receptor (beta chain) in context. What it binds is unknown. The donors were adults (healthy and HIV-negative) with no recent acute infections or vaccinations. For every subset, genomic DNA was evenly distributed across several immunoSEQ plates. Profiled with immunoSEQ multiplex PCR; TCRdb holds only in-frame clones, not every one. The data contain about half a million clones, roughly 80% of them singletons. There are 16 residues in the CDR3. Germline V gene lookup returns CDR1 LNHDA and CDR2 SQIVND (reference sequence). V lost 4 bases and J lost 5; bases outside the gene matches: 10. This sample was taken from a study of shared clonotypes between healthy human individuals. General study findings and limits: Only blood underwent sampling, and tissue repertoires likely differ.

The receptor was isolated from a woman in her 40s in good health. Some clones in this sample may be carry-over from other donors' samples. Sequenced material: PBMCs. The rearrangement links TRBV19 to TRBJ1-5; TRBD1 agrees at 8 bases. Here the CDR3 DNA reads TGTGCCAGTAGTAAAGGACAGGGATTGGATTATCAGCCCCAGCATTTT. Translated: CASSKGQGLDYQPQHF.